These T cell receptor beta chains were read from a single sample in a study of cytomegalovirus exposure and HLA in healthy donors. The assay was immunoSEQ multiplex PCR, and TCRdb's table has in-frame clones only and misses some. The table lists about 130,000 clones, approximately 89% of them singletons. The sample comprised PBMCs. The receptors come from a woman aged 18-29 years in good health and CMV-seropositive. CDR3s include the opening cysteine and the closing phenylalanine or tryptophan. D genes are given only for firm matches. Clone size, where shown, is once, few, many, or a class for clones that have expanded.

abundance	d_gene	j_gene	v_gene	CDR3aa	CDR3nt
.	.	TRBJ1-3	TRBV7-9	CASSLDRDAGNTIYF	TGTGCCAGCAGCTTAGACAGGGATGCTGGAAACACCATATATTTT
.	.	TRBJ2-7	TRBV11-3	CASSLTGREQYF	TGTGCCAGCAGCTTAACAGGCCGGGAGCAGTACTTC
.	TRBD1	TRBJ2-7	TRBV10-3	CAIGASTGRGEQYF	TGTGCCATAGGGGCTTCGACAGGGAGAGGCGAGCAGTACTTC
.	.	TRBJ1-2	TRBV27	CASSGEQGPLYYGYTF	TGTGCCAGCAGTGGAGAACAGGGCCCTCTCTACTATGGCTACACCTTC
once	TRBD1	TRBJ2-7	TRBV7-2	CASSRDRSYEQYF	TGTGCCAGCAGCCGGGACAGATCCTACGAGCAGTACTTC
.	.	TRBJ1-2	TRBV7-9	CASSRGWEANYGYTF	TGTGCCAGCAGCCGCGGATGGGAGGCTAACTATGGCTACACCTTC
.	.	TRBJ2-3	TRBV9	CASSVTGYRTDTQYF	TGTGCCAGCAGCGTAACAGGCTACCGCACAGATACGCAGTATTTT
few	TRBD1	TRBJ2-5	TRBV9	CASSLWGTGGIGETQYF	TGTGCCAGCAGCCTCTGGGGGACAGGGGGAATTGGAGAGACCCAGTACTTC
.	TRBD1	TRBJ2-7	TRBV27	CASSLSPTGIYEQYF	TGTGCCAGCAGTTTATCCCCGACAGGGATCTACGAGCAGTACTTC
.	.	TRBJ1-1	TRBV6-5	CASSLSGVGTEAFF	TGTGCCAGCAGTCTTTCAGGGGTTGGGACTGAAGCTTTCTTT
.	TRBD1	TRBJ1-2	TRBV7-6	CASSLYADRDGYTF	TGTGCCAGCAGCTTATATGCAGACAGGGATGGCTACACCTTC
.	TRBD1	TRBJ2-7	TRBV6-5	CASSYKRGRYEQYF	TGTGCCAGCAGTTATAAGAGGGGGCGGTACGAGCAGTACTTC
.	TRBD1	TRBJ1-5	TRBV2	CASTSGTANQPQHF	TGTGCCAGCACGTCCGGGACAGCAAATCAGCCCCAGCATTTT
.	.	TRBJ1-1	TRBV6-6	CASSLWEVGLDTEAFF	TGTGCCAGCAGTCTCTGGGAGGTGGGCCTGGACACTGAAGCTTTCTTT
.	.	TRBJ2-7	TRBV30	CAWKGLNSYEQYF	TGTGCCTGGAAGGGACTGAACTCCTACGAGCAGTACTTC
.	.	TRBJ1-3	TRBV30	CAWSVPGQSSGNTIYF	TGTGCCTGGAGTGTCCCCGGACAGTCCTCTGGAAACACCATATATTTT
.	TRBD1	TRBJ1-2	TRBV19	CASSNQRDSYYGYTF	TGTGCCAGTAGTAACCAAAGGGACAGTTACTATGGCTACACCTTC
.	.	TRBJ2-4	TRBV7-2	CASSSLAGKNIQYF	TGTGCCAGCAGCTCTCTCGCGGGCAAAAACATTCAGTACTTC
.	TRBD2	TRBJ2-5	TRBV6-5	CASRGTSGVQETQYF	TGTGCCAGCAGGGGCACTAGCGGGGTCCAAGAGACCCAGTACTTC
.	TRBD1	TRBJ1-5	TRBV18	CASSPSETGGSNQPQHF	TGTGCCAGCTCACCAAGCGAGACAGGGGGATCCAATCAGCCCCAGCATTTT
.	TRBD1	TRBJ1-2	TRBV18	CASSPAGGQRYTF	TGTGCCAGCTCACCAGCAGGGGGTCAGCGCTACACCTTC
.	TRBD2	TRBJ2-1	TRBV9	CASSVGGGAFEQFF	TGTGCCAGCAGCGTAGGCGGGGGGGCCTTTGAGCAGTTCTTC
.	TRBD1	TRBJ2-2	TRBV6-5	CASSSPDRRNTGELFF	TGTGCCAGCAGTTCCCCGGACAGGAGAAACACCGGGGAGCTGTTTTTT
.	.	TRBJ1-6	TRBV21-1	CASSHRVGSPLHF	TGTGCCAGCAGCCACAGGGTCGGGTCACCCCTCCACTTT
once	.	TRBJ2-7	TRBV5-4	CASSLGGRKYF	TGTGCCAGCAGCTTGGGTGGGAGAAAGTACTTC
.	.	TRBJ2-5	TRBV7-9	CASSRPSGGETQYF	TGTGCCAGCAGCCGCCCGAGTGGTGGAGAGACCCAGTACTTC
.	TRBD2	TRBJ2-7	TRBV5-1	CASSRGGVLGEQYF	TGCGCCAGCTCCCGGGGGGGAGTCCTAGGCGAGCAGTACTTC
.	.	TRBJ2-4	TRBV14	CASSPTVNRERNAKNIQYF	TGTGCCAGCAGCCCCACGGTCAACAGGGAAAGGAACGCCAAAAACATTCAGTACTTC
.	TRBD1	TRBJ1-5	TRBV19	CASSIGDRGVQPQHF	TGTGCCAGTAGTATAGGAGACAGGGGTGTTCAGCCCCAGCATTTT
once	.	TRBJ2-1	TRBV4-1	CASSRGPYNEQFF	TGCGCCAGCAGCCGAGGCCCATACAATGAGCAGTTCTTC
.	TRBD2	TRBJ2-1	TRBV6-1	CASRIPGLPSGEQFF	TGTGCCAGCAGAATCCCGGGACTACCTAGTGGTGAGCAGTTCTTC
.	TRBD2	TRBJ2-7	TRBV2	CASSSPLGRASEQYF	TGTGCCAGCAGTTCACCCCTTGGGAGGGCCTCCGAGCAGTACTTC
.	.	TRBJ1-3	TRBV7-8	CASSGDTYSGNTIYF	TGTGCCAGCAGCGGCGACACTTACTCTGGAAACACCATATATTTT
few	TRBD1	TRBJ1-1	TRBV27	CASRTGENTEAFF	TGTGCCAGTCGGACAGGAGAGAACACTGAAGCTTTCTTT
.	.	TRBJ2-2	TRBV5-1	CASSLAGWTLNTGELFF	TGCGCCAGCAGCTTGGCCGGATGGACATTGAACACCGGGGAGCTGTTTTTT
.	TRBD1	TRBJ1-2	TRBV7-2	CASSLAPGGAGGYTF	TGTGCCAGCAGCTTAGCCCCAGGGGGCGCAGGCGGCTACACCTTC
.	TRBD1	TRBJ1-5	TRBV28	CASSIQGPNQPQHF	TGTGCCAGCAGTATACAGGGGCCCAATCAGCCCCAGCATTTT
.	.	TRBJ1-5	TRBV4-1	CASSHPQGRGGMPQHF	TGCGCCAGCAGCCACCCTCAGGGGCGCGGGGGGATGCCCCAGCATTTT
.	.	TRBJ1-2	TRBV30	CAWSVGREADGYTF	TGTGCCTGGAGTGTTGGCAGGGAGGCCGATGGCTACACCTTC
.	TRBD2	TRBJ2-1	TRBV5-1	CASSPGLAGGNEQFF	TGCGCCAGCAGCCCGGGACTAGCGGGGGGGAATGAGCAGTTCTTC
.	TRBD2	TRBJ2-3	TRBV9	CASSVGKRGGLNTQYF	TGTGCCAGCAGCGTAGGAAAGCGGGGGGGCCTAAATACGCAGTATTTT
.	TRBD1	TRBJ1-1	TRBV19	CASSPSGQSSTEAFF	TGTGCCAGTAGTCCCTCGGGACAGTCGAGCACTGAAGCTTTCTTT
.	.	TRBJ2-7	TRBV18	CASSPPYTYEQYF	TGTGCCAGCTCACCACCTTATACCTACGAGCAGTACTTC
.	.	TRBJ2-7	TRBV19	CASSITADDSHYEQYF	TGTGCCAGTAGTATAACTGCGGATGACAGCCACTACGAGCAGTACTTC
.	.	TRBJ1-5	TRBV28	CASTPRWPGISNQPQHF	TGTGCCAGCACCCCCCGATGGCCGGGGATTAGCAATCAGCCCCAGCATTTT
.	TRBD2	TRBJ2-7	TRBV30	CAWSVGPAGSGYEQYF	TGTGCCTGGAGTGTAGGTCCAGCGGGGTCGGGGTACGAGCAGTACTTC
.	TRBD1	TRBJ2-7	TRBV5-1	CASSLVPLGQGAYEQYF	TGCGCCAGCAGCTTGGTCCCCCTGGGACAGGGGGCCTACGAGCAGTACTTC
.	TRBD2	TRBJ2-1	TRBV13	CASSLRTSGVYEQFF	TGTGCCAGCAGCTTAAGGACTAGCGGGGTTTATGAGCAGTTCTTC
.	TRBD1	TRBJ2-7	TRBV2	CASSAGTGGVYEQYF	TGTGCCAGCAGTGCCGGGACAGGGGGGGTCTACGAGCAGTACTTC
few	.	TRBJ2-3	TRBV7-6	CASSRVGGDTQYF	TGTGCCAGCAGTCGGGTAGGGGGTGATACGCAGTATTTT
.	.	TRBJ1-3	TRBV21-1	CASSNPGDGNTIYF	TGTGCCAGCAGCAACCCAGGGGACGGAAACACCATATATTTT
.	.	TRBJ2-7	TRBV5-8	CASSSGDGGYEQYF	TGTGCCAGCAGCTCGGGTGATGGAGGCTACGAGCAGTACTTC
.	.	TRBJ1-1	TRBV11-3	CASSLVKNTEAFF	TGTGCCAGCAGCTTAGTAAAGAACACTGAAGCTTTCTTT
.	TRBD1	TRBJ1-1	TRBV10-3	CAIMGQGRAEAFF	TGTGCCATCATGGGACAGGGAAGAGCTGAAGCTTTCTTT
.	TRBD1	TRBJ1-1	TRBV5-1	CASSGGQGAPNTEAFF	TGCGCCAGCAGCGGGGGACAGGGGGCGCCGAACACTGAAGCTTTCTTT
.	.	TRBJ2-2	TRBV12-2	CASRFGTSPGPGELFF	TGTGCAAGTCGCTTTGGGACTAGCCCTGGTCCAGGGGAGCTGTTTTTT
.	.	TRBJ2-2	TRBV4-1	CASSQGPDRSGTGELFF	TGCGCCAGCAGCCAAGGGCCAGACAGGAGCGGAACCGGGGAGCTGTTTTTT
.	TRBD1	TRBJ1-6	TRBV28	CASSLITGGYFRSPLHF	TGTGCCAGCAGTTTGATAACAGGGGGTTATTTCCGATCACCCCTCCACTTT
few	TRBD1	TRBJ1-2	TRBV27	CASRRPTGVGGYTF	TGTGCCAGCAGAAGGCCGACAGGGGTAGGTGGCTACACCTTC